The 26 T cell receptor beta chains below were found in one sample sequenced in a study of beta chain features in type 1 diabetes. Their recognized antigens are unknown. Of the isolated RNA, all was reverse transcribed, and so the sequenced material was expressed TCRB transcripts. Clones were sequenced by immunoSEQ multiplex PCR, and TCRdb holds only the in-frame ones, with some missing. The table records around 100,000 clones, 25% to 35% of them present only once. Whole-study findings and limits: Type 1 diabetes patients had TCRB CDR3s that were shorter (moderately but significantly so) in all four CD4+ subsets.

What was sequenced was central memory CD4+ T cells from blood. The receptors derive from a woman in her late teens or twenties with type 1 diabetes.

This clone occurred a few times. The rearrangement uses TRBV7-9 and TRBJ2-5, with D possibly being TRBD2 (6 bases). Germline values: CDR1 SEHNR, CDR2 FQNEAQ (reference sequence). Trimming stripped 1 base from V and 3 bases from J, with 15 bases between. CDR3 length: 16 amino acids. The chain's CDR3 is CASSLERAGRKETQYF. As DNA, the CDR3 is TGTGCCAGCAGCTTAGAACGGGCCGGGAGAAAAGAGACCCAGTACTTC.

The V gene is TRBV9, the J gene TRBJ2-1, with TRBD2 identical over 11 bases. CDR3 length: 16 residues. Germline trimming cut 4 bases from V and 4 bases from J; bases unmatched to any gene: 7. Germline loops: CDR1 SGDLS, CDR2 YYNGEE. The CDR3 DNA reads TGTGCCAGCAGCTCCAGACTAGCGGGATCGTACAATGAGCAGTTCTTC. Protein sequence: CASSSRLAGSYNEQFF.

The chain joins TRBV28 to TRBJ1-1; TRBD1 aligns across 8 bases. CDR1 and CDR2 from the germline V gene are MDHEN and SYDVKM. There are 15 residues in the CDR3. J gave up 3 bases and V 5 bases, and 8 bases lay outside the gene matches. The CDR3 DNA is TGTGCCAGCAGTCCCCAGGGGGCGGGGGACACTGAAGCTTTCTTT. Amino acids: CASSPQGAGDTEAFF.

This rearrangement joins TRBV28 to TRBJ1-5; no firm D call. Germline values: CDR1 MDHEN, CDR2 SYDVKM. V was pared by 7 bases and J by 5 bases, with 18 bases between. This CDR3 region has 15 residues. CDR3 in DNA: TGTGCCAGCACTCCTGAGGGATTCGGAGATCAGCCCCAGCATTTT. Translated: CASTPEGFGDQPQHF.

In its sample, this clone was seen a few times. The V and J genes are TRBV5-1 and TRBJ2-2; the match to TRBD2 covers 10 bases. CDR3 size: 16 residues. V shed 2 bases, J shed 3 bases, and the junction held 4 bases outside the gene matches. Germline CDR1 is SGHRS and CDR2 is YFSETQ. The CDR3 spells CASSFLAGGDTGELFF. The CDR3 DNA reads TGCGCCAGCAGCTTTTTAGCGGGAGGAGACACCGGGGAGCTGTTTTTT. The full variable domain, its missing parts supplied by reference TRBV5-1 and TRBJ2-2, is KAGVTQTPRYLIKTRGQQVTLSCSPISGHRSVSWYQQTPGQGLQFLFEYFSETQRNKGNFPGRFSGRQFSNSRSEMNVSTLELGDSALYLCASSFLAGGDTGELFFGEGSRLTVL.

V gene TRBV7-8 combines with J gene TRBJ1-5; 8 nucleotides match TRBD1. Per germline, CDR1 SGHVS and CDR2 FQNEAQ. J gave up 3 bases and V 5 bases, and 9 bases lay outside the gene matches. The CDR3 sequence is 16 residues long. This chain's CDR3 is CASSHRTDRVNQPQHF. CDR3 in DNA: TGTGCCAGCAGCCATCGTACGGACAGGGTCAATCAGCCCCAGCATTTT.

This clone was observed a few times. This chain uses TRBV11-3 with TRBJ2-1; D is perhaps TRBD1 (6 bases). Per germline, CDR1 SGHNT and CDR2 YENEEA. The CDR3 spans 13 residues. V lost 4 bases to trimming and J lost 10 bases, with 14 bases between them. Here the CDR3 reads CASSSRTAREQFF. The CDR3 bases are TGTGCCAGCAGCTCCCGGACAGCACGGGAGCAGTTCTTC.

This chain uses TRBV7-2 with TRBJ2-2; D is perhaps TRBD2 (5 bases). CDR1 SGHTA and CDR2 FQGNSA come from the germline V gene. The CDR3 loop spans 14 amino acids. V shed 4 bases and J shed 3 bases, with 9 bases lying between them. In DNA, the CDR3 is TGTGCCAGCAGCTCCTCGGGATACACCGGGGAGCTGTTTTTT. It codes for CASSSSGYTGELFF.

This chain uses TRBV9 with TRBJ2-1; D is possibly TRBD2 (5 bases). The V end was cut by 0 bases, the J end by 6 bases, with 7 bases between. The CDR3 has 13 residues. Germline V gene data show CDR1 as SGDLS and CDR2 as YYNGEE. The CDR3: CASSVGGINEQFF. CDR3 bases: TGTGCCAGCAGCGTAGGAGGGATCAATGAGCAGTTCTTC.

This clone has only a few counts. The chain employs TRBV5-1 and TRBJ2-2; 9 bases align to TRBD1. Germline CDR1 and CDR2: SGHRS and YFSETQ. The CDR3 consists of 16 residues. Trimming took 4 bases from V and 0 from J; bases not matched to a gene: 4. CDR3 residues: CASSATGGPNTGELFF. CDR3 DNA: TGCGCCAGCAGCGCTACAGGGGGCCCGAACACCGGGGAGCTGTTTTTT.

For the CDR3, the DNA is TGTGCCACCCTTCGACAGGACAAAACCGGGGAGCTGTTTTTT. Residues: CATLRQDKTGELFF. The chain combines TRBV6-6 with TRBJ2-2; possible D gene TRBD1, 6 bases. V was pared by 10 bases and J by 5 bases, with 17 bases between. Germline CDR1 reads MNHNY; CDR2 reads SVGAGI (reference sequence). The CDR3 is 14 residues long.

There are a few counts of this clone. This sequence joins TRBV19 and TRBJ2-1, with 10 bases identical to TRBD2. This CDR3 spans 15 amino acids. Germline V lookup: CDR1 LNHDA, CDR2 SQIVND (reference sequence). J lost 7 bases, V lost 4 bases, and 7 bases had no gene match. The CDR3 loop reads CASSTKREGLNEQFF. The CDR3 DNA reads TGTGCCAGTAGTACAAAGCGGGAGGGTTTAAATGAGCAGTTCTTC.

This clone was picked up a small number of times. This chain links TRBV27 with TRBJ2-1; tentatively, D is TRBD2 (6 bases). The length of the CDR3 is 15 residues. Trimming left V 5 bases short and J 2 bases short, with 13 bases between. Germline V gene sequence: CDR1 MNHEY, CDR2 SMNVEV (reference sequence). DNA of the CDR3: TGTGCCAGCAGTAAACGGGAGTCCCCCTACAATGAGCAGTTCTTC. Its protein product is CASSKRESPYNEQFF.

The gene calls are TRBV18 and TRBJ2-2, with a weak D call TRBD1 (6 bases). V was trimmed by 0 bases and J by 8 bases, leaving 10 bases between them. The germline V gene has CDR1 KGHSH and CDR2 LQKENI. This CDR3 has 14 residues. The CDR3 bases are TGTGCCAGCTCACCACCCCCGGGGACAGGGGAGCTGTTTTTT. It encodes CASSPPPGTGELFF.

CDR3 in amino acids: CASSPQGDTEAFF. The CDR3 DNA follows: TGTGCCAGCAGCCCTCAAGGGGACACTGAAGCTTTCTTT. The rearrangement links TRBV16 to TRBJ1-1, with D possibly matching TRBD1 (5 bases). The CDR3 is 13 residues long. The V end was cut by 4 bases, the J end by 3 bases, with 9 bases between. CDR1 and CDR2 (germline): KGHSY, FQNENV.

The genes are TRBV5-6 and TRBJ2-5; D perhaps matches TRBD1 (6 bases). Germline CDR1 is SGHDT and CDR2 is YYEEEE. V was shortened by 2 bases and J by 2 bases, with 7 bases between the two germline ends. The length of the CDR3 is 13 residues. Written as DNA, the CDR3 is TGTGCCAGCAGCTTCAGGGGTCAAGAGACCCAGTACTTC. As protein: CASSFRGQETQYF.

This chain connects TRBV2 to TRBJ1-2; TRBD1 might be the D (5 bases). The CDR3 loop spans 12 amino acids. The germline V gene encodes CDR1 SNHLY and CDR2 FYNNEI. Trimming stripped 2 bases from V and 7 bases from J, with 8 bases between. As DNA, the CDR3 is TGTGCCAGCAGTGAACTCGGGGGTGGCTACACCTTC. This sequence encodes CASSELGGGYTF.

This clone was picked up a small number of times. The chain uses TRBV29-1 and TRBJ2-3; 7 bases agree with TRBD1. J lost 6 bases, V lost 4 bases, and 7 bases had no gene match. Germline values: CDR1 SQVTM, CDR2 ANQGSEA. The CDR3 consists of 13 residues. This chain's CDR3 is CSVGYRGSDTQYF. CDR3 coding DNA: TGCAGCGTTGGCTACAGGGGCAGCGATACGCAGTATTTT.

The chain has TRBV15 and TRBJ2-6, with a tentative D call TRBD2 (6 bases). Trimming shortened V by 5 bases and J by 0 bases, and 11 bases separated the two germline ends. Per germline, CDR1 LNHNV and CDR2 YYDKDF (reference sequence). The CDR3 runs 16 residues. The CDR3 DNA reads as TGTGCCACCAGCCCGGAGGGGCACTCTGGGGCCAACGTCCTGACTTTC. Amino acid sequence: CATSPEGHSGANVLTF. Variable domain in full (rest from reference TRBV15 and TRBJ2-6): DAMVIQNPRYQVTQFGKPVTLSCSQTLNHNVMYWYQQKSSQAPKLLFHYYDKDFNNEADTPDNFQSRRPNTSFCFLDIRSPGLGDTAMYLCATSPEGHSGANVLTFGAGSRLTVL.

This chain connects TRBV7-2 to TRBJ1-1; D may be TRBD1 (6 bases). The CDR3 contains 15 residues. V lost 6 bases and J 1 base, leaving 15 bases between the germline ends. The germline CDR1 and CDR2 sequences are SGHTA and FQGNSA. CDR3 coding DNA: TGTGCCAGCAGGGACCGGGGAGGGGGGAACACTGAAGCTTTCTTT. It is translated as CASRDRGGGNTEAFF.

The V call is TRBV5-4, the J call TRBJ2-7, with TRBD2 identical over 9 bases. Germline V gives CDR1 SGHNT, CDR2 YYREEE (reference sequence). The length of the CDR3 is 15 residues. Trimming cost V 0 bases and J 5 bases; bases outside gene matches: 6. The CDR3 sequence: CASSLAVGGRDEQYV. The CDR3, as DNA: TGTGCCAGCAGCTTGGCAGTAGGCGGGAGGGACGAGCAGTACGTC.

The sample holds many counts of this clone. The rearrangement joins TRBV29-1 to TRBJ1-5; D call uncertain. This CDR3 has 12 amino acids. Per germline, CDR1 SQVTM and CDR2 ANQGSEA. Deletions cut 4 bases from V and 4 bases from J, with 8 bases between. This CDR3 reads CSVGEPNQPQHF. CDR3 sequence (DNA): TGCAGCGTTGGGGAGCCAAATCAGCCCCAGCATTTT.

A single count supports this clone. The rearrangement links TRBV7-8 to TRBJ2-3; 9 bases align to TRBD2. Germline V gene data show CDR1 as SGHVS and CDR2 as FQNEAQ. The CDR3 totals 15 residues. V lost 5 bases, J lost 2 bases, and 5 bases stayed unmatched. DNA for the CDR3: TGTGCCAGCAGCCCCTGGACTAGCGACACAGATACGCAGTATTTT. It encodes CASSPWTSDTDTQYF.

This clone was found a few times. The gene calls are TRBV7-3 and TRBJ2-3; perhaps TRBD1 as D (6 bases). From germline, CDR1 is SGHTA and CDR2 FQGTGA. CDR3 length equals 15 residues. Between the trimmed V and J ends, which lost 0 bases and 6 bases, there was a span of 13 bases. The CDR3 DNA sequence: TGTGCCAGCAGCTTAACCGCACAGGGACCCGATACGCAGTATTTT. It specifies CASSLTAQGPDTQYF.

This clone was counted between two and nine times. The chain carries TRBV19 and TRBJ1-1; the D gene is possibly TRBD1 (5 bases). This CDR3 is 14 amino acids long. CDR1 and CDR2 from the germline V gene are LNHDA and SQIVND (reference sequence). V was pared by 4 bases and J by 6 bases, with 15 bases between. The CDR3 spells CASSKKRDLPEAFF. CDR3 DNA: TGTGCCAGTAGTAAAAAACGGGACTTACCTGAAGCTTTCTTT.

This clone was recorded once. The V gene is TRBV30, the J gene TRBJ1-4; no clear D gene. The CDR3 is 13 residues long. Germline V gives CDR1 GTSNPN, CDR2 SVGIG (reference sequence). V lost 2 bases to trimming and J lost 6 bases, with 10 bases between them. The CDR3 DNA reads TGTGCCTGGAGTTCCTCGTCGTATGAAAAACTGTTTTTT. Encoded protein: CAWSSSSYEKLFF.